Described below is a single TCR beta chain sequence and its context. The antigen is undetermined. This entry belongs to a study of CXCR3-negative and CXCR3-positive naive CD8 T cells. Naive CD8+ T cells carried a CD45RO-CCR7+CD27+CD95- phenotype. Each TRB cDNA library was prepared by 5' RACE (with UMI labels). Reprocessing the 5' RACE reads, TCRdb reports a single entry for every CDR3 protein and omits DNA. The listing contains 100,000 to 150,000 distinct CDR3 sequences. The CDR3 spans 18 residues. Germline V gives CDR1 SGHRS, CDR2 YFSETQ. Study-level findings and limits: No difference in surface CD5 was seen between naive subsets, and TCR strength was inferred from TRB CDR3 properties. TRBV-TRBJ usage was alike in naive CXCR3-negative and CXCR3-positive cells but differed in memory cells. Much lower diversity was found in memory CD8+ cells, while both naive subsets had comparably high diversity.

This chain uses TRBV5-1 with TRBJ2-1; there is no DNA to check the TCRdb D call of TRBD2. This clonotype was obtained from a human donor in good health. Some clones in this sample may be carry-over from other donors' samples. Specimen: naive CXCR3- CD8+ T cells from blood. Subset in this sample: CD45RO-CCR7+CD27+CD95- naive CD8+ T cells lacking CXCR3 (TNR3-). CDR3 residues: CASSLESPGTREYNEQFF.